Presented here are 24 T cell receptor beta chains from one specimen sequenced in a study of blood T cell repertoires in COVID-19. Some clones are missing from TCRdb's copy, which holds only in-frame ones; the method was immunoSEQ multiplex PCR. This sample yields a few hundred thousand clones, of which 84% are seen a single time; 5.1% belongs to the top ten. Sequenced material: peripheral blood. These receptors all stem from a woman aged 55-69 years who had recovered from COVID-19.

The chain combines TRBV5-1 with TRBJ1-4; D unclear. V was pared by 1 base and J by 4 bases, with 8 bases between. The germline V gene encodes CDR1 SGHRS and CDR2 YFSETQ. There are 14 residues in the CDR3. DNA for the CDR3: TGCGCCAGCAGCTTGAACGGTGATAATGAAAAACTGTTTTTT. This sequence encodes CASSLNGDNEKLFF.

The rearrangement uses TRBV5-4 and TRBJ2-3; D is uncertain. Trimming shortened V by 5 bases and J by 1 base, and 14 bases separated the two germline ends. Germline assignment: CDR1 SGHNT and CDR2 YYREEE (reference sequence). The CDR3 is made up of 15 amino acids. The CDR3 region is CASRHAGQGTDTQYF. CDR3 nucleotide sequence: TGTGCCAGCAGGCACGCCGGCCAGGGCACAGATACGCAGTATTTT.

The chain recombines TRBV12-3 or TRBV12-4 with TRBJ1-1, with TRBD1 matching over 7 bases. Losses at the gene ends were 5 bases for V and 5 bases for J; bases not matched to a gene: 5. CDR3 length: 13 amino acids. CDR3 amino acids: CASSHRGRTEAFF. CDR3 bases: TGTGCCAGCAGTCACAGGGGTAGGACTGAAGCTTTCTTT.

The genes are TRBV3-1 (or the pseudogene TRBV3-2) and TRBJ2-5; 8 bases are shared with TRBD2. Germline CDR1 reads LGHDT; CDR2 reads YNNKEL (reference sequence). Germline trimming cut 0 bases from V and 1 base from J; bases unmatched to any gene: 7. The CDR3 runs to 17 residues. The CDR3 DNA follows: TGTGCCAGCAGCCAAGAACGGGGGGGGCCTTTCCAAGAGACCCAGTACTTC. This sequence encodes CASSQERGGPFQETQYF.

CDR3 DNA sequence: TGCGCCAGCAGCTTGTTGGCTAGCGGGGGTCTCCGTAATGAGCAGTTCTTC. Its translation: CASSLLASGGLRNEQFF. This chain connects TRBV5-1 to TRBJ2-1; 10 bases align to TRBD2. The V gene end was trimmed by 1 base and the J gene end by 7 bases; junction bases not matched to a gene: 11. Germline CDR1 SGHRS, CDR2 YFSETQ. The CDR3 runs 17 residues.

The J gene is TRBJ2-7, the V gene TRBV7-6, with a weak D call TRBD2 (5 bases). V lost 1 base to trimming and J lost 2 bases, with 9 bases between them. The CDR3 is 14 amino acids. Germline loops: CDR1 SGHVS, CDR2 FNYEAQ. As DNA, the CDR3 is TGTGCCAGCAGCTTAGGAGGGAGAGCCTACGAGCAGTACTTC. Residues: CASSLGGRAYEQYF.

The chain combines TRBV5-8 with TRBJ2-3; TRBD2 is a possible D gene (6 bases). The germline gives CDR1 SGHTS, CDR2 YDEGEE. The CDR3 totals 15 residues. V lost 0 bases and J lost 1, with 9 bases in between. DNA for the CDR3: TGTGCCAGCAGCTTGGGACTAGGACGCACAGATACGCAGTATTTT. Its translation is CASSLGLGRTDTQYF.

This clone has only a few counts. The gene calls are TRBV9 and TRBJ2-2; D remains unclear. V lost 0 bases to trimming and J lost 0 bases, with 6 bases between them. The germline CDR1 and CDR2 sequences are SGDLS and YYNGEE. This CDR3 region has 15 residues. The CDR3 loop reads CASSVALPNTGELFF. The DNA of the CDR3 is TGTGCCAGCAGCGTAGCACTGCCGAACACCGGGGAGCTGTTTTTT.

The CDR3 protein is CASSDRTRGTDTQYF. The CDR3 nucleotides read TGTGCCAGCAGCGATAGGACGCGGGGCACAGATACGCAGTATTTT. J is TRBJ2-3 and V is TRBV7-2; the D gene is possibly TRBD2 (5 bases). Germline lookup yields CDR1 SGHTA and CDR2 FQGNSA. With 5 bases removed from V and 1 base from J, the gap between germline ends came to 13 bases. The CDR3 consists of 15 residues.

The chain links TRBV5-1 to TRBJ1-1, with 7 bases fitting TRBD1. J gave up 5 bases and V 3 bases, and 4 bases lay outside the gene matches. Germline V CDR1 and CDR2: SGHRS, YFSETQ. This CDR3 is built from 13 residues. Here the CDR3 DNA reads TGCGCCAGCAGCTCTGACAGGGCGACTGAAGCTTTCTTT. Translated: CASSSDRATEAFF. Combining the CDR3 with reference TRBV5-1 and TRBJ1-1 gives the whole variable domain KAGVTQTPRYLIKTRGQQVTLSCSPISGHRSVSWYQQTPGQGLQFLFEYFSETQRNKGNFPGRFSGRQFSNSRSEMNVSTLELGDSALYLCASSSDRATEAFFGQGTRLTVV.

The rearrangement uses TRBV11-3 and TRBJ2-1; a weak D match, TRBD2 (5 bases). V lost 5 bases, J lost 0 bases, and 14 bases lay in between. This CDR3 comprises 16 residues. Germline CDR1 SGHNT, CDR2 YENEEA. CDR3 sequence (DNA): TGTGCCAGCAGCGGGCTTGGGGAGAGCTCCTACAATGAGCAGTTCTTC. Translation gives CASSGLGESSYNEQFF.

The gene calls are TRBV12-5 and TRBJ2-1; 16 bases are a match to TRBD2. The CDR3 sequence is 17 residues long. The V gene's germline CDR1 is LGHNT and CDR2 FRNRAP. After removal of 6 bases from V and 4 bases from J, the junction contained 6 bases not matched to a gene. CDR3 nucleotides: TGTGCTAGTGGCATGGGGACTAGCGGGGGGGGTTACAATGAGCAGTTCTTC. Its protein product is CASGMGTSGGGYNEQFF.

J is TRBJ2-1 and V is TRBV7-2, with 8 bases aligning to TRBD2. Germline lookup yields CDR1 SGHTA and CDR2 FQGNSA. With 3 bases clipped from V and 1 base from J, the junction kept 11 bases outside the gene matches. There are 18 residues in the CDR3. The CDR3 DNA sequence: TGTGCCAGCAGCTTGTGGCGGGGGGCTTCTCGGTCCTACAATGAGCAGTTCTTC. Its translation: CASSLWRGASRSYNEQFF.

The chain combines TRBV4-2 with TRBJ2-7, with TRBD2 as a possible D gene (5 bases). From germline, CDR1 is LGHNA and CDR2 YNFKEQ. The CDR3 is 14 amino acids. V was shortened by 5 bases and J by 5 bases, with 16 bases between the two germline ends. CDR3 sequence (DNA): TGTGCCAGCAGCTTCGGACTCGCCCCTGACGAGCAGTACTTC. It codes for CASSFGLAPDEQYF.

The V call is TRBV9, the J call TRBJ1-1; a possible D gene is TRBD1 (5 bases). Germline CDR1 and CDR2: SGDLS and YYNGEE. The length of the CDR3 is 13 residues. V was trimmed by 4 bases and J by 3 bases, leaving 10 bases between them. Here the CDR3 DNA reads TGTGCCAGCAGCCCCCCCAGGGACACTGAAGCTTTCTTT. Protein sequence: CASSPPRDTEAFF.

The CDR3 is CASSRTGFGDTEAFF. The CDR3 DNA follows: TGTGCCAGCAGCCGAACAGGGTTTGGGGACACTGAAGCTTTCTTT. The chain employs TRBV7-6 and TRBJ1-1, with a possible D match to TRBD1 (6 bases). The germline gives CDR1 SGHVS, CDR2 FNYEAQ. Trimming removed 5 bases at V and 3 bases at J, with 16 bases between. The CDR3 runs 15 residues.

The chain links TRBV18 to TRBJ1-5; D may be TRBD1 (5 bases). The CDR3 sequence is 14 residues long. Germline assignment: CDR1 KGHSH and CDR2 LQKENI. Trimming left V 5 bases short and J 2 bases short, with 10 bases between. CDR3: CASSTWGGNQPQHF. The CDR3, as DNA: TGTGCCAGCTCAACTTGGGGCGGCAATCAGCCCCAGCATTTT.

This chain links TRBV5-4 with TRBJ1-3; TRBD1 matches at 7 bases. Germline CDR1 reads SGHNT; CDR2 reads YYREEE (reference sequence). Germline trimming cut 3 bases from V and 3 bases from J; bases unmatched to any gene: 3. This CDR3 has 14 residues. The CDR3 here is CASSSDRFGNTIYF. The CDR3 DNA follows: TGTGCCAGCAGCTCGGACAGGTTTGGAAACACCATATATTTT.

The V gene is TRBV10-3, the J gene TRBJ2-5; 8 bases agree with TRBD2. The CDR3 covers 15 residues. The germline V gene has CDR1 ENHRY and CDR2 SYGVKD. Trimming removed 6 bases from V and 5 bases from J; junction bases left unmatched: 11. CDR3 region: CAIRPGGADRETQYF. In nucleotides, the CDR3 is TGTGCCATCAGGCCCGGGGGGGCGGATCGGGAGACCCAGTACTTC.

This clone was seen more than once but under ten times. The V and J genes are TRBV5-6 and TRBJ1-1, with D maybe TRBD1 (5 bases). V was pared by 7 bases and J by 3 bases, with 10 bases between. Germline V gene lookup returns CDR1 SGHDT and CDR2 YYEEEE. This CDR3 is 12 amino acids long. The CDR3 sequence is CASGARDTEAFF. The CDR3 nucleotides are TGTGCCAGCGGAGCCAGGGACACTGAAGCTTTCTTT. The entire variable domain, with the rest obtained from reference TRBV5-6 and TRBJ1-1, is as follows: DAGVTQSPTHLIKTRGQQVTLRCSPKSGHDTVSWYQQALGQGPQFIFQYYEEEERQRGNFPDRFSGHQFPNYSSELNVNALLLGDSALYLCASGARDTEAFFGQGTRLTVV.

The chain carries TRBV9 and TRBJ2-3, with TRBD2 identical over 7 bases. V lost 1 base, J lost 2 bases, and 7 bases stayed unmatched. Germline CDR1 reads SGDLS; CDR2 reads YYNGEE. CDR3 length: 16 residues. The CDR3 loop reads CASSVRSGGTTDTQYF. CDR3 bases: TGTGCCAGCAGCGTAAGGTCCGGGGGGACCACAGATACGCAGTATTTT. Based on the CDR3 plus reference TRBV9 and TRBJ2-3, the full variable domain is DSGVTQTPKHLITATGQRVTLRCSPRSGDLSVYWYQQSLDQGLQFLIQYYNGEERAKGNILERFSAQQFPDLHSELNLSSLELGDSALYFCASSVRSGGTTDTQYFGPGTRLTVL.

The gene calls are TRBV5-5 and TRBJ1-1; maybe TRBD1 (6 bases). The CDR3 runs 13 residues. The germline V gene encodes CDR1 SGHKS and CDR2 YYEKEE (reference sequence). Trimming removed 3 bases from V and 4 bases from J, with 10 bases in between. DNA for the CDR3: TGTGCCAGCAGCTGGACAGACGTCACTGAAGCTTTCTTT. It yields the protein CASSWTDVTEAFF.

V usage is TRBV27 and J usage is TRBJ1-1; 7 nucleotides match TRBD1. The CDR3 spans 13 residues. Trimming at V came to 4 bases and at J to 6 bases, leaving 5 bases not matched to a gene. CDR1 MNHEY and CDR2 SMNVEV come from the germline V gene (reference sequence). CDR3 residues: CASSYTGAPEAFF. The CDR3 coding sequence is TGTGCCAGCAGTTACACAGGGGCCCCTGAAGCTTTCTTT.

The chain carries TRBV15 and TRBJ2-5; TRBD2 aligns across 8 bases. The CDR3 is made up of 16 amino acids. In germline, CDR1 is LNHNV, CDR2 YYDKDF (reference sequence). V trimming: 3 bases; J trimming: 5 bases; junction bases outside the gene matches: 11. The CDR3 spells CATSRGGSGSRETQYF. The DNA for the CDR3 is TGTGCCACCAGCAGGGGGGGGAGCGGGAGTCGGGAGACCCAGTACTTC.